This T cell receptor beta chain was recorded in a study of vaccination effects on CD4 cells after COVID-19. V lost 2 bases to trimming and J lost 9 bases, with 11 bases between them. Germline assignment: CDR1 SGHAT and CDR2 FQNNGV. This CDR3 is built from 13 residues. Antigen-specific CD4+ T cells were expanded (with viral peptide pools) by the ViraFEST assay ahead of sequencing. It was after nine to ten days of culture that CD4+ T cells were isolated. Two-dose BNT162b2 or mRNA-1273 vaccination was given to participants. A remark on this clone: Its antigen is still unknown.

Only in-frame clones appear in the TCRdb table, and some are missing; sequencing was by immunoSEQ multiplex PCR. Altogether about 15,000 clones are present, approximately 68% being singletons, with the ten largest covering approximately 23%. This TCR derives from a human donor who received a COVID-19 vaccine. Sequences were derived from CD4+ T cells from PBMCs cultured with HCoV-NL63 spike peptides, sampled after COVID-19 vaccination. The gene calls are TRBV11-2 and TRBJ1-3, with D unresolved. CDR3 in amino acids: CASSLYTLSTIYF. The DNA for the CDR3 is TGTGCCAGCAGCTTATACACCCTCAGCACCATATATTTT. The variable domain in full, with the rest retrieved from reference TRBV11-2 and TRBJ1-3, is EAGVAQSPRYKIIEKRQSVAFWCNPISGHATLYWYQQILGQGPKLLIQFQNNGVVDDSQLPKDRFSAERLKGVDSTLKIQPAKLEDSAVYLCASSLYTLSTIYFGEGSWLTVV.